This TCR beta chain was sequenced in a study of shared clonotypes between healthy human individuals. Sequenced by immunoSEQ multiplex PCR; TCRdb stores in-frame clones only, minus some. Of over 2 million clones listed, roughly 94% were seen once; the top ten hold 0.1% to 0.15%. CDR1 and CDR2 from the germline V gene are SEHNR and FQNEAQ (reference sequence). V lost 5 bases, J lost 8 bases, and 17 bases stayed unmatched. This CDR3 contains 17 residues. The sequenced sample was naive CD4+ T cells sorted from blood. Subset here: CD45RA+ positively selected. This sequence originates from a man between 18 and 35 years old in good health. The V gene is TRBV7-9, the J gene TRBJ1-4, with 7 nucleotides matching TRBD1. The CDR3 DNA reads TGTGCCAGCAGCCCTCCGGGACAGCTTATCTCGGGGGAAAAACTGTTTTTT. Translated: CASSPPGQLISGEKLFF.